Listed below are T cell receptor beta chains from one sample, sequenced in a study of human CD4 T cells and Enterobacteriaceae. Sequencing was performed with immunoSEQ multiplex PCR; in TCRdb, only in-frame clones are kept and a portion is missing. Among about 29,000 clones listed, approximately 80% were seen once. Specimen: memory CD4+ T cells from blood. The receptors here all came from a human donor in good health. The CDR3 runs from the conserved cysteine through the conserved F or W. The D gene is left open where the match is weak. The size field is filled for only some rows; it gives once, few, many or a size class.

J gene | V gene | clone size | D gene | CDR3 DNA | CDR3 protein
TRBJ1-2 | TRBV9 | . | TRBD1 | TGTGCCAGCAGCGTAGGGGGACAGGGAGGCTATGGCTACACCTTC | CASSVGGQGGYGYTF
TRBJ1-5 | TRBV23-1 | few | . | TGCGCCAGCAGTCTAAACCGAGCCGGTACCAATCAGCCCCAGCATTTT | CASSLNRAGTNQPQHF
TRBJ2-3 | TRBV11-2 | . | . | TGTGCCAGCAGCTTACGAGGGGTCGGTGGCACAGATACGCAGTATTTT | CASSLRGVGGTDTQYF
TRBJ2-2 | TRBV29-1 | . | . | TGCAGCGTCTCTGGTCAGGGCGGCAGGGAGCTGTTTTTT | CSVSGQGGRELFF
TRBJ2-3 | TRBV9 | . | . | TGTGCCAGCAGCGTAGGGCAAGCGAAATTACACACAGATACGCAGTATTTT | CASSVGQAKLHTDTQYF
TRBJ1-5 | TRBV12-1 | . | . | TGTGCCAGCGGATTAACCCCAAGGGGTTCAGAGGGCAATCAGCCCCAGCATTTT | CASGLTPRGSEGNQPQHF
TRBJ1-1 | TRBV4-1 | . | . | TGCGCCAGCAGCCAAGTGTTCATGGACACTGAAGCTTTCTTT | CASSQVFMDTEAFF
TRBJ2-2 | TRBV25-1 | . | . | TGTGCCAGCAGTGATATGGGTGGCACCGGGGAGCTGTTTTTT | CASSDMGGTGELFF
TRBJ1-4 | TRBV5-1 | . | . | TGCGCCAGCAGCACAAACTGGGCGAATGAAAAACTGTTTTTT | CASSTNWANEKLFF
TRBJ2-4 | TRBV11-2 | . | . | TGTGCCAGCAGGGTGGGGGGCAAAAACATTCAGTACTTC | CASRVGGKNIQYF
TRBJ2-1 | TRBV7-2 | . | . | TGTGCCAGCAGCTTAGCGGGACTCTCCTACAATGAGCAGTTCTTC | CASSLAGLSYNEQFF